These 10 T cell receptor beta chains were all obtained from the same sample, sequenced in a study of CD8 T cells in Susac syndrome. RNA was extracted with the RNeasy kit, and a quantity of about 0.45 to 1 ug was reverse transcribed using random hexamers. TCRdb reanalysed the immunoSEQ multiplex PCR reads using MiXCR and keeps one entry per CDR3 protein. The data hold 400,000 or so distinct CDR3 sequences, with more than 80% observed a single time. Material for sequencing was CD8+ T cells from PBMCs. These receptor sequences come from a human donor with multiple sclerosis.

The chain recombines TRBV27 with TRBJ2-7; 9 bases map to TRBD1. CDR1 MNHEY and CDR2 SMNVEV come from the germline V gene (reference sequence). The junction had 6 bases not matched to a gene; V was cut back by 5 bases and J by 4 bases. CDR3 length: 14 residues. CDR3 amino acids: CASSLTGGWYEQYF. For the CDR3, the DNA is TGTGCCAGCAGTCTTACAGGGGGCTGGTACGAGCAGTACTTC.

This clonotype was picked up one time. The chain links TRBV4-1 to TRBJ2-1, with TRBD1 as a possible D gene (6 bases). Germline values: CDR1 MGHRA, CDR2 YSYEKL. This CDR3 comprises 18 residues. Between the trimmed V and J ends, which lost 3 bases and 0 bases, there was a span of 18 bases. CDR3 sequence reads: CASSQGAPYPSSYNEQFF. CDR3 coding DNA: TGCGCCAGCAGCCAGGGGGCTCCTTATCCTAGCTCCTACAATGAGCAGTTCTTC.

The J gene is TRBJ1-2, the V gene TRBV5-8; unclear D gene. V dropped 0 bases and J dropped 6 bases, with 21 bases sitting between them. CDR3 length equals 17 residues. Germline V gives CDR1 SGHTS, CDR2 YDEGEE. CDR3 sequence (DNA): TGTGCCAGCAGCTTGGACCCTCCGGAGGTAACGTTCGATGGCTACACCTTC. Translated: CASSLDPPEVTFDGYTF.

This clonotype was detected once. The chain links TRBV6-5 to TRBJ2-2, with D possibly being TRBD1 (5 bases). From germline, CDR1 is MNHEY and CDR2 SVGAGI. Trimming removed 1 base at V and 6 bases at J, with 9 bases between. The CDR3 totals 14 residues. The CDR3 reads CASSYLSGSGELFF. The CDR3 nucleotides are TGTGCCAGCAGTTACTTATCAGGGTCCGGGGAGCTGTTTTTT.

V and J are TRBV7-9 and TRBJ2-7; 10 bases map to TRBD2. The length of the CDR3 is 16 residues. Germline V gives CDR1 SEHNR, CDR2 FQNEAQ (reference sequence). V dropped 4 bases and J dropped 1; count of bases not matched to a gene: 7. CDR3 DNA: TGTGCCAGCAGCTCCGGAACTAGCGGGGTTTCCTACGAGCAGTACTTC. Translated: CASSSGTSGVSYEQYF.

This chain's CDR3 is CASSFRTGEQYF. The CDR3 region has the DNA TGTGCCAGCAGCTTTCGGACGGGTGAGCAGTACTTC. This chain uses TRBV5-4 with TRBJ2-7; D uncertain. Germline CDR1 and CDR2: SGHNT and YYREEE (reference sequence). Trimming shortened V by 2 bases and J by 7 bases, and 10 bases separated the two germline ends. The CDR3 is 12 amino acids.

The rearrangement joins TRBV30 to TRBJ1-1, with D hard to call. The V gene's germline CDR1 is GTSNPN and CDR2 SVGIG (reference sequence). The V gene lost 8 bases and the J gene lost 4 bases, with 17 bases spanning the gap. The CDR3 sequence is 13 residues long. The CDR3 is CADPLRVGTEAFF. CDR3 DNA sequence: TGTGCCGACCCTCTGCGGGTGGGCACTGAAGCTTTCTTT.

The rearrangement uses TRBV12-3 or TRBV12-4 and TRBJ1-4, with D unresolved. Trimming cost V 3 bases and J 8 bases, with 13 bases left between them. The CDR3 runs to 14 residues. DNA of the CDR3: TGTGCCAGCAGTTTTCTCGATGATAGGGAAAAACTGTTTTTT. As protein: CASSFLDDREKLFF.

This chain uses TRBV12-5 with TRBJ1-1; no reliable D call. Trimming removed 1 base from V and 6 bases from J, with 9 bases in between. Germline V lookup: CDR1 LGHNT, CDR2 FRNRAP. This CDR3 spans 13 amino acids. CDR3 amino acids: CASGLDNSPEAFF. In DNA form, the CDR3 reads TGTGCTAGTGGTTTGGACAACAGTCCTGAAGCTTTCTTT.

The CDR3 DNA reads TGCGCCAGCAGCTCCTGGACCCAAGCCTACGAGCAGTACTTC. It translates to CASSSWTQAYEQYF. This chain joins TRBV10-2 and TRBJ2-7; no reliable D call. This CDR3 region has 14 residues. From germline, CDR1 is WSHSY and CDR2 SAAADI. V was shortened by 6 bases and J by 2 bases, with 14 bases between the two germline ends.